What follows are 15 T cell receptor beta chains derived from one specimen sequenced in a study of human T cells and chemical hapten exposure. TCRdb called the RACE reads again in MiXCR, with one record for every CDR3 protein. The sample shows roughly 380,000 distinct CDR3 sequences, 5.1% of them seen only once. The sample's time point: pre-sensitization, week 0. Treatment specified: therapeutic diphenylcyclopropenone sensitization with weekly scalp DPC. The sequences come from whole blood, collected in connection with sensitization to the hapten diphenylcyclopropenone (DPC). These receptors came from a woman in her forties or fifties with alopecia areata. Some clones in this sample may be carry-over from other donors' samples.

This chain links TRBV2 with TRBJ2-1; 8 positions agree with TRBD1. This CDR3 has 13 amino acids. V lost 7 bases, J lost 9 bases, and 8 bases stayed unmatched. Germline-derived CDR1 and CDR2 are SNHLY and FYNNEI. CDR3 protein: CASIQGAFREQFF. CDR3 in DNA: TGTGCCAGCATTCAGGGGGCTTTTCGTGAGCAGTTCTTC.

This clonotype was recorded many times. The V and J genes are TRBV3-1 and TRBJ2-5, with D maybe TRBD2 (7 bases). The CDR3 runs to 16 residues. V was clipped by 1 base and J by 1 base, with 13 bases between them. Germline V gene data show CDR1 as LGHDT and CDR2 as YNNKEL (reference sequence). CDR3 amino acids: CASSQGRAGAQETQYF. CDR3 DNA sequence: TGTGCCAGCAGCCAAGGCAGGGCGGGGGCCCAAGAGACCCAGTACTTC.

This sequence joins TRBV6-6 and TRBJ1-5, with D unresolved. There are 13 residues in the CDR3. V was shortened by 7 bases and J by 3 bases, with 10 bases between the two germline ends. Germline V gives CDR1 MNHNY, CDR2 SVGAGI (reference sequence). CDR3 sequence reads: CASISRTNQPQHF. The CDR3, as DNA: TGTGCCAGCATCTCCAGAACCAATCAGCCCCAGCATTTT.

This clonotype was found a few times. The chain recombines TRBV6-6 with TRBJ2-5, with 7 bases identical to TRBD1. There are 15 residues in the CDR3. Germline assignment: CDR1 MNHNY and CDR2 SVGAGI (reference sequence). Unmatched junction bases numbered 9, after V lost 7 bases and J lost 1 base. This CDR3 is CASTGLRDSQETQYF. The CDR3 DNA reads TGTGCCAGCACCGGACTCAGGGACAGCCAAGAGACCCAGTACTTC.

This clonotype was counted many times. The rearrangement links TRBV25-1 to TRBJ2-5; no clear D gene. Trimming took off 4 bases at V and 2 bases at J, with 2 bases between the two ends. The CDR3 loop spans 11 amino acids. Germline values: CDR1 MGHDK, CDR2 SYGVNS. CDR3 in DNA: TGTGCCAGCAGTGGGCAAGAGACCCAGTACTTC. Its protein is CASSGQETQYF. Full variable domain (missing parts from reference TRBV25-1 and TRBJ2-5): EADIYQTPRYLVIGTGKKITLECSQTMGHDKMYWYQQDPGMELHLIHYSYGVNSTEKGDLSSESTVSRIRTEHFPLTLESARPSHTSQYLCASSGQETQYFGPGTRLLVL.

This clonotype came up many times. V and J are TRBV29-1 and TRBJ1-4; 7 bases are a match to TRBD1. Germline V lookup: CDR1 SQVTM, CDR2 ANQGSEA. The junction had 7 bases not matched to a gene; V was cut back by 7 bases and J by 8 bases. The CDR3 contains 12 residues. Here the CDR3 reads CSAGTAREKLFF. CDR3 DNA: TGCAGCGCGGGGACAGCCCGAGAAAAACTGTTTTTT. Full variable domain (missing parts from reference TRBV29-1 and TRBJ1-4): SAVISQKPSRDICQRGTSLTIQCQVDSQVTMMFWYRQQPGQSLTLIATANQGSEATYESGFVIDKFPISRPNLTFSTLTVSNMSPEDSSIYLCSAGTAREKLFFGSGTQLSVL.

This clonotype showed up many times. The chain links TRBV27 to TRBJ2-5; maybe TRBD1 (6 bases). The V end lost 4 bases, the J end lost 8 bases, and 17 bases lay between the germline ends. This CDR3 has 14 residues. Germline CDR1 is MNHEY and CDR2 is SMNVEV (reference sequence). This CDR3 reads CASSSERQESTQYF. In nucleotides, the CDR3 is TGTGCCAGCAGTTCCGAAAGACAGGAAAGCACCCAGTACTTC.

This clonotype was observed a handful of times. The V and J genes are TRBV12-3 or TRBV12-4 and TRBJ1-2, with TRBD1 as a possible D gene (6 bases). V gave up 4 bases and J gave up 2 bases, with 14 bases separating them. The CDR3 totals 15 residues. CDR3 residues: CASSSPNRENYGYTF. DNA for the CDR3: TGTGCCAGCAGTTCTCCCAACAGGGAGAACTATGGCTACACCTTC.

V gene TRBV29-1 combines with J gene TRBJ2-2, with 10 bases that match TRBD2. V gave up 7 bases and J gave up 7 bases; unmatched junction bases: 12. The CDR3 contains 15 residues. Germline CDR1 is SQVTM and CDR2 is ANQGSEA. CDR3 amino acids: CSASGGARNFGELFF. As DNA, the CDR3 is TGCAGCGCGAGCGGGGGGGCGAGAAATTTCGGGGAGCTGTTTTTT.

The chain combines TRBV20-1 with TRBJ1-3; maybe TRBD1 (5 bases). This CDR3 is 15 amino acids long. The V gene lost 0 bases and the J gene lost 4 bases, with 13 bases spanning the gap. Germline V lookup: CDR1 DFQATT, CDR2 SNEGSKA (reference sequence). The CDR3 DNA follows: TGCAGTGCTAGAGATGCAGGGAAAGGAGGAAACACCATATATTTT. Its translation: CSARDAGKGGNTIYF.

The table lists this clonotype with many counts. The V and J genes are TRBV7-6 and TRBJ2-3; a possible D gene is TRBD2 (6 bases). Germline CDR1 SGHVS, CDR2 FNYEAQ. This CDR3 spans 13 amino acids. V was clipped by 4 bases and J by 14 bases, with 19 bases between them. In nucleotides, the CDR3 is TGTGCCAGCAGCTCGAGTCGGGACTCCGGAAGGTATTTT. This gives the protein CASSSSRDSGRYF.

In its sample, this clonotype was seen a few times. V is TRBV7-2 and J is TRBJ1-1; D uncertain. V was clipped by 1 base and J by 10 bases, with 16 bases between them. There are 14 residues in the CDR3. The germline V gene has CDR1 SGHTA and CDR2 FQGNSA. The CDR3 spells CASSLVSPAAAAFF. The CDR3 DNA follows: TGTGCCAGCAGCTTAGTATCCCCCGCCGCAGCAGCTTTCTTT. The full variable domain, completed using reference TRBV7-2 and TRBJ1-1, is GAGVSQSPSNKVTEKGKDVELRCDPISGHTALYWYRQSLGQGLEFLIYFQGNSAPDKSGLPSDRFSAERTGGSVSTLTIQRTQQEDSAVYLCASSLVSPAAAAFFGQGTRLTVV.

This clonotype was counted many times. The chain carries TRBV11-2 and TRBJ1-5; D is ambiguous. The length of the CDR3 is 14 residues. V was pared by 4 bases and J by 0 bases, with 7 bases between. Per the germline V gene, CDR1 is SGHAT and CDR2 is FQNNGV. CDR3 loop: CASSSGNSNQPQHF. The CDR3, as DNA: TGTGCCAGCAGCTCAGGAAATAGCAATCAGCCCCAGCATTTT.

This clonotype was observed at least ten times. J is TRBJ2-1 and V is TRBV4-3; D might be TRBD2 (5 bases). This CDR3 has 17 amino acids. Germline CDR1 LGHNA, CDR2 YSLEER. The V end was cut by 1 base, the J end by 2 bases, with 15 bases between. The CDR3, as DNA: TGCGCCAGCAGCCAAGGACGGACTTCTAACCCCTACAATGAGCAGTTCTTC. Its translation: CASSQGRTSNPYNEQFF.

This clonotype was counted only a few times. CDR3 residues: CASSHQGGGNTIYF. DNA for the CDR3: TGTGCCAGCAGCCACCAGGGGGGCGGAAACACCATATATTTT. The V and J genes are TRBV3-1 and TRBJ1-3; 7 bases align to TRBD1. This CDR3 comprises 14 residues. Germline assignment: CDR1 LGHDT and CDR2 YNNKEL (reference sequence). V gave up 3 bases and J gave up 4 bases; unmatched junction bases: 3.